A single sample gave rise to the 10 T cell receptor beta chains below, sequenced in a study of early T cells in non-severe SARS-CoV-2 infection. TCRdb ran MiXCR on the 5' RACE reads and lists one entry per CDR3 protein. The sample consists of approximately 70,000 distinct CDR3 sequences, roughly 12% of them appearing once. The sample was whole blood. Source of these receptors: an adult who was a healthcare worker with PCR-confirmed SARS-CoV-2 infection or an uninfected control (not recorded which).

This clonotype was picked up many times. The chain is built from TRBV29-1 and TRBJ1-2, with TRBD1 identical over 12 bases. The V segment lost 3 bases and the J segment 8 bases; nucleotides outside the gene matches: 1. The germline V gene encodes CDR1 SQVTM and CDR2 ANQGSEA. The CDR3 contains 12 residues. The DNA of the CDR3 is TGCAGCGTTGATGGGACAGGGGGCGGCTACACCTTC. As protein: CSVDGTGGGYTF. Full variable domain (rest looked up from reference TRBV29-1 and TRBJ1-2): SAVISQKPSRDICQRGTSLTIQCQVDSQVTMMFWYRQQPGQSLTLIATANQGSEATYESGFVIDKFPISRPNLTFSTLTVSNMSPEDSSIYLCSVDGTGGGYTFGSGTRLTVV.

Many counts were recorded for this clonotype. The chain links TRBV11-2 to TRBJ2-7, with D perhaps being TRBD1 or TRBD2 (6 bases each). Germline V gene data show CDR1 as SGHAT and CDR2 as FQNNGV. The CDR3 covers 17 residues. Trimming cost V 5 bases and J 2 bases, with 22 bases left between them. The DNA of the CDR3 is TGTGCCAGCAGCCCAAGGGACAAGCTCGGGGGAGCCTACGAGCAGTACTTC. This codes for CASSPRDKLGGAYEQYF.

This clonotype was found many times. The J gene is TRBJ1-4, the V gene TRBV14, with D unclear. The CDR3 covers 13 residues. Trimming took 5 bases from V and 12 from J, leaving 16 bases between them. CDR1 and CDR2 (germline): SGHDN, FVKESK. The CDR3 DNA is TGTGCCAGCAGCTCCCGACCGGTTGGAGAACTGTTTTTT. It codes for CASSSRPVGELFF.

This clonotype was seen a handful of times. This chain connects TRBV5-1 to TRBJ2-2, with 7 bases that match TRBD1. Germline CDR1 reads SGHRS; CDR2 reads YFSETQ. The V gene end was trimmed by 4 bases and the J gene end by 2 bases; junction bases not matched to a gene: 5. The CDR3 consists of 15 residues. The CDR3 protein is CASSAGTDNTGELFF. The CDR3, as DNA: TGCGCCAGCAGCGCCGGGACAGATAACACCGGGGAGCTGTTTTTT.

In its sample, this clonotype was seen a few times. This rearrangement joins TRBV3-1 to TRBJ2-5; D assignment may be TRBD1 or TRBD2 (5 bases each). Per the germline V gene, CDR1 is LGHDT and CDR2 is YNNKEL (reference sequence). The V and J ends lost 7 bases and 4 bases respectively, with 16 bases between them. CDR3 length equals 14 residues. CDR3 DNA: TGTGCCAGCACCAGGGTGCGAGGAGGAGAGACCCAGTACTTC. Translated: CASTRVRGGETQYF.

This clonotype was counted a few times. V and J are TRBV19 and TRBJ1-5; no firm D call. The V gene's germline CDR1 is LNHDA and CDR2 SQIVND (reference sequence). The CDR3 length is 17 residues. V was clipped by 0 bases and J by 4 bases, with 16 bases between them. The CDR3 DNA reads TGTGCCAGTAGTATAGATACAGTGCTCGGCGCAAATCAGCCCCAGCATTTT. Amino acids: CASSIDTVLGANQPQHF.

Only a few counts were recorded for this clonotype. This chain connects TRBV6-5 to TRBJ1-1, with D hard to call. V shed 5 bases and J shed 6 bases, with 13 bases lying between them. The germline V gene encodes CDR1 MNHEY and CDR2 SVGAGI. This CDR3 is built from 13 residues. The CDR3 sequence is CASSPRRIAEAFF. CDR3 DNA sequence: TGTGCCAGCAGTCCCCGGCGAATCGCTGAAGCTTTCTTT.

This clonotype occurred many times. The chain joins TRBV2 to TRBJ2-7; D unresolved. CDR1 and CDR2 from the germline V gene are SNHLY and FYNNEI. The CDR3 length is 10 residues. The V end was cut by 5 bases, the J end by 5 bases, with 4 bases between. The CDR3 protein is CASSFNEQYF. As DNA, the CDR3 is TGTGCCAGCAGTTTCAACGAGCAGTACTTC. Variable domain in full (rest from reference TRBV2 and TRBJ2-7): EPEVTQTPSHQVTQMGQEVILRCVPISNHLYFYWYRQILGQKVEFLVSFYNNEISEKSEIFDDQFSVERPDGSNFTLKIRSTKLEDSAMYFCASSFNEQYFGPGTRLTVT.

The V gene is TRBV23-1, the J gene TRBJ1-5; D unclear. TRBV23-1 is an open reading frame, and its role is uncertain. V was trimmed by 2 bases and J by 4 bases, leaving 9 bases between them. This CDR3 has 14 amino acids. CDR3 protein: CASSQKSPNQPQHF. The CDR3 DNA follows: TGCGCCAGCAGTCAAAAATCCCCAAATCAGCCCCAGCATTTT.

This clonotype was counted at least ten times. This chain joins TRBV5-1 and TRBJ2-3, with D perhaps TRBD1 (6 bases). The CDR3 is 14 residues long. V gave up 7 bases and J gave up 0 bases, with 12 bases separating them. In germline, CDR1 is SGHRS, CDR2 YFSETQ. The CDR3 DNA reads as TGCGCCAGCTTCAAGGGGGATAGCACAGATACGCAGTATTTT. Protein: CASFKGDSTDTQYF.